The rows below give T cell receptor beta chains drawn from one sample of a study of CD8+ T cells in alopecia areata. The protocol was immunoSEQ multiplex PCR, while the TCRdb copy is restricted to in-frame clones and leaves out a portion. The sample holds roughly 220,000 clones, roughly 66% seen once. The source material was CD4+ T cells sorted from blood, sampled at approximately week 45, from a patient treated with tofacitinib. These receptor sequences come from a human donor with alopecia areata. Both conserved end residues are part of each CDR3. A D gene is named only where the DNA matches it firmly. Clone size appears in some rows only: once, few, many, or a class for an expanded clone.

CAISDRDNYGYTF	TGTGCCATCAGTGATCGGGACAACTATGGCTACACCTTC	.	.	TRBJ1-2	TRBV10-3
CAWRRGERREQYF	TGTGCCTGGAGGCGGGGGGAGCGTCGGGAGCAGTACTTC	.	TRBD2	TRBJ2-7	TRBV30
CSVVPSLNTQYF	TGCAGCGTTGTCCCTAGCCTCAATACGCAGTATTTT	.	.	TRBJ2-3	TRBV29-1
CSVEPGQGTEQYF	TGCAGCGTTGAACCGGGACAGGGAACCGAGCAGTACTTC	few	TRBD1	TRBJ2-7	TRBV29-1
CASSPAGHYGYTF	TGTGCCAGCAGTCCCGCCGGGCACTATGGCTACACCTTC	.	.	TRBJ1-2	TRBV6-5
CASSQDPAGEDTGELFF	TGCGCCAGCAGCCAAGATCCAGCGGGGGAAGACACCGGGGAGCTGTTTTTT	.	TRBD2	TRBJ2-2	TRBV4-3
CASSVATGEETQYF	TGTGCCAGCAGCGTAGCCACAGGGGAAGAGACCCAGTACTTC	.	TRBD1	TRBJ2-5	TRBV9
CATSTNLGVRGELFF	TGTGCCACCAGCACAAACCTGGGTGTCAGGGGGGAGCTGTTTTTT	.	.	TRBJ2-2	TRBV15
CASTEGNYGYTF	TGTGCCAGCACCGAAGGGAACTATGGCTACACCTTC	.	.	TRBJ1-2	TRBV2
CASSYPKETQYF	TGTGCCAGCAGTTACCCAAAAGAGACCCAGTACTTC	.	.	TRBJ2-5	TRBV6-6
CASSESRGQSGYGYTF	TGCGCCAGCAGTGAGTCCCGCGGGCAATCGGGCTATGGCTACACCTTC	.	.	TRBJ1-2	TRBV10-2
CASSYGGQNTEAFF	TGTGCCAGCAGTTACGGGGGGCAGAACACTGAAGCTTTCTTT	.	.	TRBJ1-1	TRBV6-5
CAWSLGTGNGYTF	TGTGCCTGGAGCTTGGGGACAGGGAATGGCTACACCTTC	.	TRBD1	TRBJ1-2	TRBV30
CASSFKPGIGTEAFF	TGTGCCAGCAGTTTCAAACCAGGGATTGGCACTGAAGCTTTCTTT	.	.	TRBJ1-1	TRBV27
CAWSVQLAGTDTQYF	TGTGCCTGGAGTGTACAGCTAGCTGGGACAGATACGCAGTATTTT	.	.	TRBJ2-3	TRBV30
CAWSVPGQDHLAQHF	TGTGCCTGGAGTGTACCCGGGCAGGACCATTTAGCCCAGCATTTT	.	.	TRBJ1-5	TRBV30
CSVTDPTGTGETQYF	TGCAGCGTTACCGATCCTACAGGGACGGGAGAGACCCAGTACTTC	few	.	TRBJ2-5	TRBV29-1
CASSASGTEAFF	TGTGCCAGCAGCGCCTCGGGCACTGAAGCTTTCTTT	.	.	TRBJ1-1	TRBV9
CASSLGGRGGEKLFF	TGTGCCAGCAGTCTAGGTGGGCGAGGCGGTGAAAAACTGTTTTTT	.	.	TRBJ1-4	TRBV27
CASSPGTNTDTQYF	TGTGCCAGCAGCCCCGGGACTAACACAGATACGCAGTATTTT	.	TRBD2	TRBJ2-3	TRBV11-2
CASSQDRGSQPQHF	TGTGCCAGCAGCCAGGACAGGGGCTCACAGCCCCAGCATTTT	.	TRBD1	TRBJ1-5	TRBV6-5
CASRHSGLGTRRTNTGELFF	TGTGCCAGTAGGCATTCAGGGCTAGGTACTAGGCGGACGAACACCGGGGAGCTGTTTTTT	few	.	TRBJ2-2	TRBV19
CASRTNSYEQYF	TGTGCCAGCAGGACGAACTCCTACGAGCAGTACTTC	.	.	TRBJ2-7	TRBV2
CASSLSLAGNTGELFF	TGTGCCAGCAGTTTAAGCCTAGCGGGGAACACCGGGGAGCTGTTTTTT	.	TRBD2	TRBJ2-2	TRBV28
CASTLAGVPEQYF	TGTGCCAGCACCCTAGCGGGGGTCCCAGAGCAGTACTTC	.	TRBD2	TRBJ2-7	TRBV2
CAWSVQGGLVTEAFF	TGTGCCTGGAGTGTACAAGGGGGATTGGTCACTGAAGCTTTCTTT	.	.	TRBJ1-1	TRBV30
CSVEVAATDTQYF	TGCAGCGTTGAGGTAGCAGCAACAGATACGCAGTATTTT	few	.	TRBJ2-3	TRBV29-1
CASSLGQGKNTEAFF	TGCGCCAGCAGCTTGGGACAGGGTAAGAACACTGAAGCTTTCTTT	.	TRBD1	TRBJ1-1	TRBV5-1
CAWSVIGGAGEQFF	TGTGCCTGGAGTGTGATCGGGGGGGCCGGTGAGCAGTTCTTC	.	TRBD2	TRBJ2-1	TRBV30
CASSQAAGRDAYGYTF	TGCGCCAGCAGCCAAGCTGCGGGGCGCGATGCCTATGGCTACACCTTC	.	.	TRBJ1-2	TRBV4-3
CSPGGYNEQFF	TGCAGCCCCGGGGGGTACAATGAGCAGTTCTTC	.	TRBD2	TRBJ2-1	TRBV29-1
CASSVEGSHNEQFF	TGTGCCAGCAGTGTCGAGGGAAGCCACAATGAGCAGTTCTTC	few	.	TRBJ2-1	TRBV6-5
CSAAEGEQYF	TGCAGCGCCGCGGAGGGCGAGCAGTACTTC	.	.	TRBJ2-7	TRBV29-1
CASSLRSAGYEQYF	TGTGCCAGCAGCTTGCGATCGGCAGGCTACGAGCAGTACTTC	.	.	TRBJ2-7	TRBV5-6
CASSRLRGSNTGELFF	TGTGCCAGCAGCCGGCTGCGGGGATCAAACACCGGGGAGCTGTTTTTT	.	.	TRBJ2-2	TRBV11-2
CSVTGRMGYEQYF	TGCAGCGTAACCGGCCGAATGGGCTACGAGCAGTACTTC	.	.	TRBJ2-7	TRBV29-1
CASSPSDRGLGDTQYF	TGTGCCAGCAGCCCCTCCGACAGGGGTTTGGGAGATACGCAGTATTTT	.	TRBD1	TRBJ2-3	TRBV2
CASSSGTNYGYTF	TGTGCCAGCAGTTCAGGGACTAACTATGGCTACACCTTC	.	.	TRBJ1-2	TRBV6-5
CASSPSGTSGVGNEQFF	TGTGCCAGCAGTCCGAGTGGTACTAGCGGGGTTGGTAATGAGCAGTTCTTC	few	TRBD2	TRBJ2-1	TRBV7-8
CASSQDFSGHQPQHF	TGCGCCAGCAGCCAAGATTTCAGCGGCCATCAGCCCCAGCATTTT	.	.	TRBJ1-5	TRBV4-1
CASSVSGHSGNTIYF	TGTGCCAGCAGCGTCTCGGGTCACTCTGGAAACACCATATATTTT	.	.	TRBJ1-3	TRBV9
CASGLPGKETQYF	TGTGCTAGTGGTTTACCGGGGAAAGAGACCCAGTACTTC	.	.	TRBJ2-5	TRBV12-5
CAKPFSGDSYEQYF	TGTGCCAAACCATTCAGCGGGGATTCCTACGAGCAGTACTTC	.	TRBD2	TRBJ2-7	TRBV2
CSVETGGGVGYTF	TGCAGCGTTGAGACAGGGGGTGGTGTTGGCTACACCTTC	.	TRBD1	TRBJ1-2	TRBV29-1
CASSLETSGGDEQFF	TGTGCCAGCAGCTTGGAAACTAGCGGGGGGGATGAGCAGTTCTTC	many	TRBD2	TRBJ2-1	TRBV5-4
CASSQGMMDRGPYEQYF	TGCGCCAGCAGCCAGGGCATGATGGACAGGGGGCCGTACGAGCAGTACTTC	.	TRBD1	TRBJ2-7	TRBV4-3
CASSARQGAFYEQYF	TGTGCCAGCAGTGCGCGACAGGGTGCCTTCTACGAGCAGTACTTC	.	TRBD1	TRBJ2-7	TRBV27
CSVVSNTEAFF	TGCAGCGTTGTCAGTAACACTGAAGCTTTCTTT	.	.	TRBJ1-1	TRBV29-1
CSVVRQMNTEAFF	TGCAGCGTTGTAAGACAGATGAACACTGAAGCTTTCTTT	.	.	TRBJ1-1	TRBV29-1
CSVTGTGENTIYF	TGCAGCGTTACCGGGACAGGGGAAAACACCATATATTTT	once	TRBD1	TRBJ1-3	TRBV29-1
CASSQVSGLAGSQYF	TGCGCCAGCAGCCAAGTCTCCGGTCTAGCCGGGTCGCAGTATTTT	few	.	TRBJ2-3	TRBV4-3